A single sample gave rise to the 19 T cell receptor beta chains below, sequenced in a study of T cell responses to AZD1222 COVID-19 vaccine. TCRdb keeps only in-frame clones here, not all; method: immunoSEQ multiplex PCR. The sample has about 120,000 clones, 88% seen once. The source material was peripheral blood, sampled on day 0 of AZD1222 vaccination. The receptors shown here come from an adult in good health.

The chain is built from TRBV10-1 and TRBJ1-1; D perhaps matches TRBD1 (5 bases). Germline V CDR1 and CDR2: WNHNN, SYGVQD (reference sequence). V dropped 6 bases and J dropped 4 bases, with 12 bases sitting between them. The CDR3 spans 13 residues. The CDR3: CASSAPGVTEAFF. CDR3 coding DNA: TGCGCCAGCAGCGCTCCGGGGGTCACTGAAGCTTTCTTT.

The rearrangement links TRBV5-1 to TRBJ1-3; D ambiguous. Germline V lookup: CDR1 SGHRS, CDR2 YFSETQ. V was pared by 0 bases and J by 0 bases, with 13 bases between. This CDR3 region has 17 residues. This CDR3 is CASSLAARPDSGNTIYF. The CDR3 nucleotides read TGCGCCAGCAGCTTGGCGGCCAGGCCGGACTCTGGAAACACCATATATTTT.

This chain joins TRBV5-1 and TRBJ1-6; the D is unclear. V was clipped by 0 bases and J by 8 bases, with 6 bases between them. The CDR3 covers 13 residues. The V gene's germline CDR1 is SGHRS and CDR2 YFSETQ. The CDR3 is CASSLGGDSPLHF. In nucleotides, the CDR3 is TGCGCCAGCAGCTTGGGTGGGGATTCACCCCTCCACTTT. Drawing the rest from reference TRBV5-1 and TRBJ1-6, the complete variable domain is KAGVTQTPRYLIKTRGQQVTLSCSPISGHRSVSWYQQTPGQGLQFLFEYFSETQRNKGNFPGRFSGRQFSNSRSEMNVSTLELGDSALYLCASSLGGDSPLHFGNGTRLTVT.

In the case of this clone: The sample contains more than one DNA sequence encoding this CDR3. This rearrangement joins TRBV2 to TRBJ1-2; D call uncertain. Deletions cut 2 bases from V and 4 bases from J, with 8 bases between. The CDR3 totals 13 residues. Germline V CDR1 and CDR2: SNHLY, FYNNEI. The CDR3 sequence: CASSERGSYGYTF. In nucleotides, the CDR3 is TGTGCCAGCAGTGAACGGGGTAGCTATGGCTACACCTTC.

The rearrangement joins TRBV7-9 to TRBJ2-5; 8 bases map to TRBD2. After removal of 5 bases from V and 2 bases from J, the junction contained 10 bases not matched to a gene. CDR1 is SEHNR and CDR2 is FQNEAQ in the germline V gene (reference sequence). This CDR3 contains 16 residues. The CDR3 here is CASSPPSSGVQETQYF. DNA of the CDR3: TGTGCCAGCAGCCCCCCGAGTAGCGGGGTACAAGAGACCCAGTACTTC. Using reference TRBV7-9 and TRBJ2-5 for the parts outside the CDR3, the full variable domain is DTGVSQNPRHKITKRGQNVTFRCDPISEHNRLYWYRQTLGQGPEFLTYFQNEAQLEKSRLLSDRFSAERPKGSFSTLEIQRTEQGDSAMYLCASSPPSSGVQETQYFGPGTRLLVL.

This clone was seen just once. This rearrangement joins TRBV14 to TRBJ1-4; tentative D call: TRBD1 (5 bases). This CDR3 has 12 residues. V gave up 4 bases and J gave up 11 bases, with 11 bases separating them. The V gene's germline CDR1 is SGHDN and CDR2 FVKESK. The chain's CDR3 is CASSRSGPKLFF. CDR3 nucleotide sequence: TGTGCCAGCAGCCGGTCGGGGCCCAAACTGTTTTTT. Full variable domain (remainder filled in from reference TRBV14 and TRBJ1-4): EAGVTQFPSHSVIEKGQTVTLRCDPISGHDNLYWYRRVMGKEIKFLLHFVKESKQDESGMPNNRFLAERTGGTYSTLKVQPAELEDSGVYFCASSRSGPKLFFGSGTQLSVL.

The rearrangement joins TRBV7-9 to TRBJ1-2, with D maybe TRBD1 (5 bases). This CDR3 comprises 15 residues. The V end was cut by 0 bases, the J end by 5 bases, with 13 bases between. The germline V gene has CDR1 SEHNR and CDR2 FQNEAQ (reference sequence). CDR3 sequence reads: CASSLAPGTAYGYTF. CDR3 in DNA: TGTGCCAGCAGCTTAGCCCCCGGGACGGCTTATGGCTACACCTTC.

The chain combines TRBV6-5 with TRBJ2-7, with 7 nucleotides matching TRBD2. The germline V gene has CDR1 MNHEY and CDR2 SVGAGI. The trim removed 0 bases at V and 6 bases at J, leaving 11 bases unmatched. This CDR3 is built from 16 residues. The CDR3 reads CASSYSNLRGVFEQYF. CDR3 sequence (DNA): TGTGCCAGCAGTTACTCGAATCTCCGGGGGGTCTTCGAGCAGTACTTC.

The chain employs TRBV4-3 and TRBJ1-1, with 10 nucleotides matching TRBD1. Germline V gene data show CDR1 as LGHNA and CDR2 as YSLEER. J gave up 4 bases and V 4 bases, and 6 bases lay outside the gene matches. The CDR3 consists of 15 residues. The CDR3 loop is CASSRGTGVGTEAFF. CDR3 nucleotide sequence: TGCGCCAGCAGCCGGGGGACAGGGGTGGGCACTGAAGCTTTCTTT.

The chain recombines TRBV7-2 with TRBJ1-6, with no clear D. This CDR3 is built from 14 residues. Germline values: CDR1 SGHTA, CDR2 FQGNSA. The ends were cut back, 5 bases at V and 7 bases at J, with 12 bases in the middle. As DNA, the CDR3 is TGTGCCAGCAGCCCCGATTCGGGGAATTCACCCCTCCACTTT. Residues: CASSPDSGNSPLHF.

The CDR3: CSVPGQAPGEAFF. DNA of the CDR3: TGCAGCGTGCCCGGACAGGCCCCGGGTGAAGCTTTCTTT. The genes are TRBV29-1 and TRBJ1-1; 7 bases agree with TRBD1. With V trimmed by 6 bases and J by 7 bases, 11 bases remained unmatched. From germline, CDR1 is SQVTM and CDR2 ANQGSEA. This CDR3 region has 13 residues.

The chain links TRBV2 to TRBJ2-1; no reliable D call. The ends were cut back, 8 bases at V and 4 bases at J, with 9 bases in the middle. Germline V lookup: CDR1 SNHLY, CDR2 FYNNEI. This CDR3 is built from 12 residues. The CDR3 sequence is CASSDGYNEQFF. The CDR3 DNA sequence: TGTGCCAGCTCGGACGGTTACAATGAGCAGTTCTTC.

In the case of this clone: Other nucleotide sequences from this sample produce the same CDR3. The chain employs TRBV18 and TRBJ1-1, with TRBD1 identical over 8 bases. There are 14 residues in the CDR3. Germline CDR1 KGHSH, CDR2 LQKENI. The V gene end was trimmed by 3 bases and the J gene end by 5 bases; junction bases not matched to a gene: 5. The DNA of the CDR3 is TGTGCCAGCTCACCTAAGACAGGGGAAACTGAAGCTTTCTTT. This encodes CASSPKTGETEAFF.

This clone was observed a single time. The chain couples TRBV27 to TRBJ1-4; D might be TRBD1 (6 bases). Looked up from germline, CDR1 is MNHEY and CDR2 is SMNVEV (reference sequence). Trimming took 4 bases from V and 5 from J, leaving 14 bases between them. The CDR3 has 15 residues. DNA of the CDR3: TGTGCCAGCAGTTCATATTCCCAGGGGAATGAAAAACTGTTTTTT. Protein product: CASSSYSQGNEKLFF. Together with reference TRBV27 and TRBJ1-4, the CDR3 gives the full variable domain: EAQVTQNPRYLITVTGKKLTVTCSQNMNHEYMSWYRQDPGLGLRQIYYSMNVEVTDKGDVPEGYKVSRKEKRNFPLILESPSPNQTSLYFCASSSYSQGNEKLFFGSGTQLSVL.

The DNA for the CDR3 is TGCAGCGCAGGGACAGGGGAACAGGGCTACACCTTC. Its protein is CSAGTGEQGYTF. The chain has TRBV29-1 and TRBJ1-2; 10 bases are shared with TRBD1. CDR1 is SQVTM and CDR2 is ANQGSEA in the germline V gene. V was pared by 7 bases and J by 8 bases, with 7 bases of the junction left unmatched. This CDR3 has 12 amino acids.

The gene calls are TRBV19 and TRBJ2-7, with D perhaps matching TRBD1 (6 bases). CDR1 LNHDA and CDR2 SQIVND come from the germline V gene (reference sequence). The germline V and J ends were trimmed by 3 bases and 1 base, with 10 bases remaining between them. The CDR3 consists of 14 residues. CDR3 in DNA: TGTGCCAGTAGTATTACAGGGACATCCTACGAGCAGTACTTC. This sequence encodes CASSITGTSYEQYF.

The V and J genes are TRBV6-2 or TRBV6-3 and TRBJ1-2; no clear D gene. The germline gives CDR1 MNHEY, CDR2 SVGEGT. The CDR3 runs 12 residues. V was pared by 6 bases and J by 2 bases, with 7 bases between. The CDR3 DNA follows: TGTGCCAGCAGCCTGGGGAACTATGGCTACACCTTC. Encoded protein: CASSLGNYGYTF.

This chain joins TRBV10-3 and TRBJ1-1, with D perhaps matching TRBD1 (6 bases). This CDR3 has 14 amino acids. The V end lost 0 bases, the J end lost 12 bases, and 17 bases lay between the germline ends. Germline CDR1 ENHRY, CDR2 SYGVKD. Here the CDR3 reads CAISESVQGTLTFF. Written as DNA, the CDR3 is TGTGCCATCAGTGAGTCGGTTCAGGGGACTTTGACTTTCTTT.

This clone was detected only once. This chain links TRBV19 with TRBJ1-1, with TRBD1 identical over 7 bases. Trimming cost V 5 bases and J 3 bases; bases outside gene matches: 9. Germline CDR1 is LNHDA and CDR2 is SQIVND (reference sequence). CDR3 size: 15 residues. The CDR3 DNA sequence: TGTGCCAGTAGTCTCCCGGGACAGAGATACACTGAAGCTTTCTTT. Protein: CASSLPGQRYTEAFF.